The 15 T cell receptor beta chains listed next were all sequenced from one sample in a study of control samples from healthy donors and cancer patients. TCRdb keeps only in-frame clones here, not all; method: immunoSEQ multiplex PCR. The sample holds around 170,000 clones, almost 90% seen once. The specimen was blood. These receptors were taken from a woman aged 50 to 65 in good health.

Here the CDR3 DNA reads TGTGCCAGCAGTGATCGAGGTCATGAAGCTTTCTTT. Translation: CASSDRGHEAFF. The chain has TRBV25-1 and TRBJ1-1; D is unresolved. CDR3 size: 12 residues. Trimming removed 3 bases from V and 7 bases from J, with 9 bases in between. Germline values: CDR1 MGHDK, CDR2 SYGVNS. Full variable domain (missing parts from reference TRBV25-1 and TRBJ1-1): EADIYQTPRYLVIGTGKKITLECSQTMGHDKMYWYQQDPGMELHLIHYSYGVNSTEKGDLSSESTVSRIRTEHFPLTLESARPSHTSQYLCASSDRGHEAFFGQGTRLTVV.

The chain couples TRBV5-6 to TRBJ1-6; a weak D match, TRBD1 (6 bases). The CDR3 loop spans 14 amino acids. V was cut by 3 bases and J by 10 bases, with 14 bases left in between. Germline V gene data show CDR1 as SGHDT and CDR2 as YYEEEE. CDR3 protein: CASSSSGDYSPLHF. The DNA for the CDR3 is TGTGCCAGCAGCTCGTCAGGGGATTACTCACCCCTCCACTTT. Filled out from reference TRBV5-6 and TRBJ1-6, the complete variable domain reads DAGVTQSPTHLIKTRGQQVTLRCSPKSGHDTVSWYQQALGQGPQFIFQYYEEEERQRGNFPDRFSGHQFPNYSSELNVNALLLGDSALYLCASSSSGDYSPLHFGNGTRLTVT.

The CDR3 DNA reads TGTGCCAGCAGTGAGACAGGGGGCGGCAATCAGCCCCAGCATTTT. Encoded protein: CASSETGGGNQPQHF. The genes are TRBV6-1 and TRBJ1-5, with 10 bases lining up with TRBD1. CDR3 length: 15 amino acids. The V gene's germline CDR1 is MNHNS and CDR2 SASEGT. Germline trimming cut 3 bases from V and 2 bases from J; bases unmatched to any gene: 1.

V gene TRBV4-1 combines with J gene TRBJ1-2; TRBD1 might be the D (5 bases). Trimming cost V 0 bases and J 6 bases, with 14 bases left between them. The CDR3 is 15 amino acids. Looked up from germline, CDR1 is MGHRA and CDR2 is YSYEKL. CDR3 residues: CASSQEAAGQNGYTF. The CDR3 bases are TGCGCCAGCAGCCAAGAGGCGGCAGGGCAAAATGGCTACACCTTC.

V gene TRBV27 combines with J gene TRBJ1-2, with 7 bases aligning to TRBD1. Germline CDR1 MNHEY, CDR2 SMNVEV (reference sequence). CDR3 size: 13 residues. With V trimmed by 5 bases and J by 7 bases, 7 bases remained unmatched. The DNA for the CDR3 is TGTGCCAGCAGTGGGGCAGGGGGAACTGGCTACACCTTC. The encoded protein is CASSGAGGTGYTF.

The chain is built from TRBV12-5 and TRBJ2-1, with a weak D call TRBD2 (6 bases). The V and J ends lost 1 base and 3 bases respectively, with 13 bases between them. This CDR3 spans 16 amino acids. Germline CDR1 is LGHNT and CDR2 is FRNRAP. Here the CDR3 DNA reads TGTGCTAGTGGTTTGGGGAGGGGCAGTTTCTACAATGAGCAGTTCTTC. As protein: CASGLGRGSFYNEQFF.

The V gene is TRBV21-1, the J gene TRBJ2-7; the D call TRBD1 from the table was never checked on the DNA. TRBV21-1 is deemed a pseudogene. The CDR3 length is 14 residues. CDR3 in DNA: TGTGCCAGCAGCAAGAAACAGGGGCCCCGCGAGCAGTACTTC. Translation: CASSKKQGPREQYF.

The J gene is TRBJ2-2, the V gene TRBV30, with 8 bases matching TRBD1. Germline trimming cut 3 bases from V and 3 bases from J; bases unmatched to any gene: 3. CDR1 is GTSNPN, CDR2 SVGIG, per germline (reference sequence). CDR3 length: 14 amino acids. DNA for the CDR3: TGTGCCTGGAGGTGGGGACAGGACACCGGGGAGCTGTTTTTT. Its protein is CAWRWGQDTGELFF.

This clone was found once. CDR3 nucleotide sequence: TGCGCCAGCAGCCAGGACCCCGGGACAGTGGTCTATGGCTACACCTTC. Protein: CASSQDPGTVVYGYTF. The chain is built from TRBV4-1 and TRBJ1-2; TRBD1 matches 7 bases. Trimming at V came to 3 bases and at J to 4 bases, leaving 11 bases not matched to a gene. CDR3 length: 16 residues. From germline, CDR1 is MGHRA and CDR2 YSYEKL.

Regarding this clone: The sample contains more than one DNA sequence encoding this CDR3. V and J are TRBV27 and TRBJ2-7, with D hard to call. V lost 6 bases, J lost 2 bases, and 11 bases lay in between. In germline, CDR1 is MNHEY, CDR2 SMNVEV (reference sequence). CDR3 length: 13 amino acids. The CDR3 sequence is CASSLSSAYEQYF. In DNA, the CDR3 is TGTGCCAGCAGCCTGAGCAGTGCCTACGAGCAGTACTTC.

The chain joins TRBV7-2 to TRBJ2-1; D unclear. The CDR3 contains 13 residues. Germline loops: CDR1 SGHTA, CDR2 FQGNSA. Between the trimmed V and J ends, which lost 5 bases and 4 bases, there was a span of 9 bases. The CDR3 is CASSRIGYNEQFF. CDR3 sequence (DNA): TGTGCCAGCAGCCGCATAGGGTACAATGAGCAGTTCTTC.

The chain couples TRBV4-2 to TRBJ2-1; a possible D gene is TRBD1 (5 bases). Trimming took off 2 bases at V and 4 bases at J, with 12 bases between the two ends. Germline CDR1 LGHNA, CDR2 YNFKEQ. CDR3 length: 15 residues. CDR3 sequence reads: CASSQPGQGYNEQFF. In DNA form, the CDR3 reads TGTGCCAGCAGCCAACCCGGGCAGGGTTACAATGAGCAGTTCTTC.

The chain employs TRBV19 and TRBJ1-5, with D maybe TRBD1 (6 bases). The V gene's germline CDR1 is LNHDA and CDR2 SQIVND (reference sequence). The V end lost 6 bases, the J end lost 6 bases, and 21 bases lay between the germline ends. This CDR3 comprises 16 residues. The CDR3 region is CASRLLPGTTPQPQHF. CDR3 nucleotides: TGTGCCAGTAGACTCTTACCCGGGACAACTCCTCAGCCCCAGCATTTT.

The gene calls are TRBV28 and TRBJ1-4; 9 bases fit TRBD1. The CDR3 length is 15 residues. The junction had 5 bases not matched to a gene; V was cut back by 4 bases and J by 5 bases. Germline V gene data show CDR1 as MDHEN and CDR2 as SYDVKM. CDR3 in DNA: TGTGCCAGCAGTTCAACAGGGGGCCCGAATGAAAAACTGTTTTTT. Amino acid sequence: CASSSTGGPNEKLFF. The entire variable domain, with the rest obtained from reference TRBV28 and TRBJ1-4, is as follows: DVKVTQSSRYLVKRTGEKVFLECVQDMDHENMFWYRQDPGLGLRLIYFSYDVKMKEKGDIPEGYSVSREKKERFSLILESASTNQTSMYLCASSSTGGPNEKLFFGSGTQLSVL.

This CDR3 reads CASSQDPASVNSPLHF. Here the CDR3 DNA reads TGTGCCAGCAGCCAAGATCCGGCCAGCGTGAATTCACCCCTCCACTTT. V is TRBV4-2 and J is TRBJ1-6; D call uncertain. This CDR3 has 16 amino acids. Looked up from germline, CDR1 is LGHNA and CDR2 is YNFKEQ. V lost 0 bases and J lost 7, with 13 bases in between.